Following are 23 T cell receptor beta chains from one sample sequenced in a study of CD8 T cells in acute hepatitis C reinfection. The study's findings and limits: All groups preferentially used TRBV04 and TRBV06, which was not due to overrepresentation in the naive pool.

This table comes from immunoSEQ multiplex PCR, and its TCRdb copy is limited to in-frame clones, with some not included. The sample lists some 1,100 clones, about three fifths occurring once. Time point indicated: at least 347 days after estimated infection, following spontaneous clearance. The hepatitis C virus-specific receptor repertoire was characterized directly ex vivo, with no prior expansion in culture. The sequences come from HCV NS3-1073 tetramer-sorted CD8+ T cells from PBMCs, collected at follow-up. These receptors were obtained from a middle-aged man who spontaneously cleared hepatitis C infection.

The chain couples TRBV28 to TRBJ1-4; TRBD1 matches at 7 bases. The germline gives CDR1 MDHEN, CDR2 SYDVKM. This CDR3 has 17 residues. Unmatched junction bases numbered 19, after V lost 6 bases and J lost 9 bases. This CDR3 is CASSHLFGTENYQKLFF. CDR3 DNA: TGTGCCAGCAGCCATCTTTTTGGGACAGAAAACTATCAAAAACTGTTTTTT.

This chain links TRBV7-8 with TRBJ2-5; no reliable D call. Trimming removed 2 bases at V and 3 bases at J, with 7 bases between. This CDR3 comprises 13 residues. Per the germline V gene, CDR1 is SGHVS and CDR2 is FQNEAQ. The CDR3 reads CASSLPREETQYF. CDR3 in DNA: TGTGCCAGCAGCTTACCCAGAGAAGAGACCCAGTACTTC.

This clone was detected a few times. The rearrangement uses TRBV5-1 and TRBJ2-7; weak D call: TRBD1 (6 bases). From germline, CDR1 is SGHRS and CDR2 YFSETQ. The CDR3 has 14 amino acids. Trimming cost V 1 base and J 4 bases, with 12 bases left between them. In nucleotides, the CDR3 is TGCGCCAGCAGCTTGAGCCTTCAGGGGTACGAGCAGTACTTC. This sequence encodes CASSLSLQGYEQYF.

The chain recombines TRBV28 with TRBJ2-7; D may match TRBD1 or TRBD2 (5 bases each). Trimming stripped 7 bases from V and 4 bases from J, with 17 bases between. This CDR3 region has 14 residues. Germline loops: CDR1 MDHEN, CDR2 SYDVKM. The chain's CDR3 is CASTTGTLRYEQYF. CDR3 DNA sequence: TGTGCCAGCACCACCGGGACCTTGCGGTACGAGCAGTACTTC. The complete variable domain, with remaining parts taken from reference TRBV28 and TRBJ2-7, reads DVKVTQSSRYLVKRTGEKVFLECVQDMDHENMFWYRQDPGLGLRLIYFSYDVKMKEKGDIPEGYSVSREKKERFSLILESASTNQTSMYLCASTTGTLRYEQYFGPGTRLTVT.

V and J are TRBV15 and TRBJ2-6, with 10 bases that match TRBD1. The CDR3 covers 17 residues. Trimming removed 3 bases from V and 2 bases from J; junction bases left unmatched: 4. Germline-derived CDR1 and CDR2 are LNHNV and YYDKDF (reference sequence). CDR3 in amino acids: CATSSPGQGTGANVLTF. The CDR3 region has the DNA TGTGCCACCAGCAGCCCGGGACAGGGGACTGGGGCCAACGTCCTGACTTTC.

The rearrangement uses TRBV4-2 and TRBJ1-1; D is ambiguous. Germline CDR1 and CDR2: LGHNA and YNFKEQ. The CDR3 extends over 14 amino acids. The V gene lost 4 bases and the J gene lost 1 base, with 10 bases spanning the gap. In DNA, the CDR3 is TGTGCCAGCAGCCCTCTGGCAGAGAACACTGAAGCTTTCTTT. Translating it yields CASSPLAENTEAFF.

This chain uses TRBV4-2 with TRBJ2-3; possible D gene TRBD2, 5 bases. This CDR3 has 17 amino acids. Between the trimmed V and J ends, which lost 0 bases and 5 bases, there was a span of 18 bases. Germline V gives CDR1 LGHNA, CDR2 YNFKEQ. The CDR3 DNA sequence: TGTGCCAGCAGCCAAGAGATTTCGGCAGGTGGAGGAGATACGCAGTATTTT. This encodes CASSQEISAGGGDTQYF.

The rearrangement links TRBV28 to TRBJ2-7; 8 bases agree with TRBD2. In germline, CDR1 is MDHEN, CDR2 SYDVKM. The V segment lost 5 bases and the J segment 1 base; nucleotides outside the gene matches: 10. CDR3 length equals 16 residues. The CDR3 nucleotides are TGTGCCAGCAGTACCTCGACTAGCGAACTATCCTACGAGCAGTACTTC. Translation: CASSTSTSELSYEQYF.

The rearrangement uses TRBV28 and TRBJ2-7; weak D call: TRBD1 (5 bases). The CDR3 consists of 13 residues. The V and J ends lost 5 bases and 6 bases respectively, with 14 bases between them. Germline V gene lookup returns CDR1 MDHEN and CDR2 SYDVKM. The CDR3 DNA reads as TGTGCCAGCAGTGTAGGGGATCCGGGCGAGCAGTACTTC. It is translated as CASSVGDPGEQYF. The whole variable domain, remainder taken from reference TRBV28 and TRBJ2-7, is DVKVTQSSRYLVKRTGEKVFLECVQDMDHENMFWYRQDPGLGLRLIYFSYDVKMKEKGDIPEGYSVSREKKERFSLILESASTNQTSMYLCASSVGDPGEQYFGPGTRLTVT.

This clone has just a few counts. The CDR3, as DNA: TGTGCCAGCAGCCCTAGGGAAGAGCAATACACTGAAGCTTTCTTT. Translated: CASSPREEQYTEAFF. The rearrangement joins TRBV2 to TRBJ1-1; D remains ambiguous. This CDR3 has 15 residues. Germline CDR1 and CDR2: SNHLY and FYNNEI. V lost 6 bases to trimming and J lost 3 bases, with 17 bases between them.

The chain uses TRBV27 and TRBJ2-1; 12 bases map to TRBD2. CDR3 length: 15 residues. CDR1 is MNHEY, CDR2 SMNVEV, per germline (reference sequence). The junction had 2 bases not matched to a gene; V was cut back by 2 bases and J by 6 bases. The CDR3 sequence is CASSLELAGGNEQFF. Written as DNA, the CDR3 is TGTGCCAGCAGTTTAGAACTAGCGGGGGGCAATGAGCAGTTCTTC.

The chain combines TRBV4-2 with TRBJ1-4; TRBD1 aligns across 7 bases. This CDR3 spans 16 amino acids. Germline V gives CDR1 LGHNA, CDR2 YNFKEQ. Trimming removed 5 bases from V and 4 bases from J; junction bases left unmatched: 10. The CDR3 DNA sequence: TGTGCCAGCAGCAAGCGACAGGGCCCCATTAATGAAAAACTGTTTTTT. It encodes CASSKRQGPINEKLFF.

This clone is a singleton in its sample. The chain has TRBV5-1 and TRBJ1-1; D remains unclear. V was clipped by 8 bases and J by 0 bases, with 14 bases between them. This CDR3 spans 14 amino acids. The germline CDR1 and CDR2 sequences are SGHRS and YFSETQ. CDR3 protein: CASSPYRLNTEAFF. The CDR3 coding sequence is TGCGCCAGTAGCCCCTATCGTTTGAACACTGAAGCTTTCTTT. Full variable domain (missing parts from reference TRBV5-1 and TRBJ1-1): KAGVTQTPRYLIKTRGQQVTLSCSPISGHRSVSWYQQTPGQGLQFLFEYFSETQRNKGNFPGRFSGRQFSNSRSEMNVSTLELGDSALYLCASSPYRLNTEAFFGQGTRLTVV.

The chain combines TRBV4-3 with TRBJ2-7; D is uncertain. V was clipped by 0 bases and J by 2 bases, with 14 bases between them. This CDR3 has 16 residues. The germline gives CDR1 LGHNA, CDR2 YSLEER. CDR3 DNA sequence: TGCGCCAGCAGCCAAGAACCTGGAAATTTCGCCTACGAGCAGTACTTC. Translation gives CASSQEPGNFAYEQYF.

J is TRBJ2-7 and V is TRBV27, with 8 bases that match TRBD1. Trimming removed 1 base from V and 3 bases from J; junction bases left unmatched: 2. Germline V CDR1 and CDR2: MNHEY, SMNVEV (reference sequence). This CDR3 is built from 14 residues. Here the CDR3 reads CASSLFGQGYEQYF. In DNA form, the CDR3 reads TGTGCCAGCAGTTTATTCGGACAGGGCTACGAGCAGTACTTC.

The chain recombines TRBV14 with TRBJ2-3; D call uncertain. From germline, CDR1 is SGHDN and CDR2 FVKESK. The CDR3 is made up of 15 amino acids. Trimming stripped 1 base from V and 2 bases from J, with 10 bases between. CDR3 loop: CASSQVPPDTDTQYF. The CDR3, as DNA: TGTGCCAGCAGCCAAGTTCCCCCGGACACAGATACGCAGTATTTT.

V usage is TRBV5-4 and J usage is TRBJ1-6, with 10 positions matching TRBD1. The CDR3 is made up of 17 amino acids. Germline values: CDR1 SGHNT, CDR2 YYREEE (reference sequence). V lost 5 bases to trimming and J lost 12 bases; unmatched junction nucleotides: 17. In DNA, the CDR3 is TGTGCCAGCAGGACAGGGGGCCCCCTGGGACAGCCCGTACCCCTCCACTTT. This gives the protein CASRTGGPLGQPVPLHF.

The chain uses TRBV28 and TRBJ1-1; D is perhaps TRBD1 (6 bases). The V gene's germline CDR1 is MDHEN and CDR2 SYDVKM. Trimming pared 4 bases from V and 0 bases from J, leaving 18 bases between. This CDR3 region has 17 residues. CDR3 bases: TGTGCCAGCAGTTCCATCCGACAGGACTGGATGAACACTGAAGCTTTCTTT. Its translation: CASSSIRQDWMNTEAFF. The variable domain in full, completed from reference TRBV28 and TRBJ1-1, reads DVKVTQSSRYLVKRTGEKVFLECVQDMDHENMFWYRQDPGLGLRLIYFSYDVKMKEKGDIPEGYSVSREKKERFSLILESASTNQTSMYLCASSSIRQDWMNTEAFFGQGTRLTVV.

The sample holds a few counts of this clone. The CDR3 DNA is TGTGCCAGCAGTCAGGCGGGGACAGGGGAAACTTTCTTT. It translates to CASSQAGTGETFF. The V call is TRBV2, the J call TRBJ1-1, with 10 positions matching TRBD1. This CDR3 contains 13 residues. Germline V gene data show CDR1 as SNHLY and CDR2 as FYNNEI. Trimming at V came to 5 bases and at J to 12 bases, leaving 9 bases not matched to a gene.

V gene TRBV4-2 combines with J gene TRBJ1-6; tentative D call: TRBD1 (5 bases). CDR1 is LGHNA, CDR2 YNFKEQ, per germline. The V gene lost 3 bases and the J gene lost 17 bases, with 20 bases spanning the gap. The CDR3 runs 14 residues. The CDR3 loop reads CASSQELGDSSFHF. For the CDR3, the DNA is TGTGCCAGCAGCCAGGAGCTAGGGGATTCTTCGTTCCACTTT.

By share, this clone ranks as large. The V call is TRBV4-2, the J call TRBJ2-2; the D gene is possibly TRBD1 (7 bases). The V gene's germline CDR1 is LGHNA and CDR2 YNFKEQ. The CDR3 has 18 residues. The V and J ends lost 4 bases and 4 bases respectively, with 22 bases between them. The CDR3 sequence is CASSPYRGGGILTGELFF. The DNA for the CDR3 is TGTGCCAGCAGCCCGTACCGAGGAGGGGGCATCCTCACCGGGGAGCTGTTTTTT.

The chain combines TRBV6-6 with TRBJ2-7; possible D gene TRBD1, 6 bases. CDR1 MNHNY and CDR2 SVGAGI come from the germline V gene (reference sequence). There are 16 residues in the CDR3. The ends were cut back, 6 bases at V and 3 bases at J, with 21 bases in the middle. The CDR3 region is CASSHVPDRSFYEQYF. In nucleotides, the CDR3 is TGTGCCAGCAGCCACGTTCCAGACAGGTCCTTCTACGAGCAGTACTTC.

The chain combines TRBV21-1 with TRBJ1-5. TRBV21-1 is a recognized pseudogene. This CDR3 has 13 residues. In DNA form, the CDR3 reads TGTGCCAGCGGGAGGGATGGCAATCAGCCCCAGCATTTT. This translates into CASGRDGNQPQHF.